This T cell receptor beta chain was retrieved from a study of beta chain features in type 1 diabetes. General study points: TCRB CDR3 length was moderately but significantly reduced in all four CD4+ subsets of Type 1 diabetes patients. Whether TCRB rearrangement is influenced by HLA type was left unresolved in this analysis.

Expressed TCRB transcripts were sequenced, since all the RNA that had been isolated was reverse transcribed. TCRdb keeps only in-frame clones here, not all; method: immunoSEQ multiplex PCR. Of more than 250,000 clones in the sample, about a fifth were seen once. This clone has a handful of counts. The target antigen is unknown. The sequenced material came from naive CD4+ T cells from blood. This receptor was obtained from a woman aged 40 to 49 with type 1 diabetes.

CDR3 residues: CASSLAGRIDTQYF. The CDR3, as DNA: TGTGCCAGCAGCTTAGCAGGGAGGATAGATACGCAGTATTTT. J is TRBJ2-3 and V is TRBV7-2, with D possibly matching TRBD2 (6 bases). Germline loops: CDR1 SGHTA, CDR2 FQGNSA. This CDR3 region has 14 residues. Trimming stripped 0 bases from V and 5 bases from J, with 9 bases between.